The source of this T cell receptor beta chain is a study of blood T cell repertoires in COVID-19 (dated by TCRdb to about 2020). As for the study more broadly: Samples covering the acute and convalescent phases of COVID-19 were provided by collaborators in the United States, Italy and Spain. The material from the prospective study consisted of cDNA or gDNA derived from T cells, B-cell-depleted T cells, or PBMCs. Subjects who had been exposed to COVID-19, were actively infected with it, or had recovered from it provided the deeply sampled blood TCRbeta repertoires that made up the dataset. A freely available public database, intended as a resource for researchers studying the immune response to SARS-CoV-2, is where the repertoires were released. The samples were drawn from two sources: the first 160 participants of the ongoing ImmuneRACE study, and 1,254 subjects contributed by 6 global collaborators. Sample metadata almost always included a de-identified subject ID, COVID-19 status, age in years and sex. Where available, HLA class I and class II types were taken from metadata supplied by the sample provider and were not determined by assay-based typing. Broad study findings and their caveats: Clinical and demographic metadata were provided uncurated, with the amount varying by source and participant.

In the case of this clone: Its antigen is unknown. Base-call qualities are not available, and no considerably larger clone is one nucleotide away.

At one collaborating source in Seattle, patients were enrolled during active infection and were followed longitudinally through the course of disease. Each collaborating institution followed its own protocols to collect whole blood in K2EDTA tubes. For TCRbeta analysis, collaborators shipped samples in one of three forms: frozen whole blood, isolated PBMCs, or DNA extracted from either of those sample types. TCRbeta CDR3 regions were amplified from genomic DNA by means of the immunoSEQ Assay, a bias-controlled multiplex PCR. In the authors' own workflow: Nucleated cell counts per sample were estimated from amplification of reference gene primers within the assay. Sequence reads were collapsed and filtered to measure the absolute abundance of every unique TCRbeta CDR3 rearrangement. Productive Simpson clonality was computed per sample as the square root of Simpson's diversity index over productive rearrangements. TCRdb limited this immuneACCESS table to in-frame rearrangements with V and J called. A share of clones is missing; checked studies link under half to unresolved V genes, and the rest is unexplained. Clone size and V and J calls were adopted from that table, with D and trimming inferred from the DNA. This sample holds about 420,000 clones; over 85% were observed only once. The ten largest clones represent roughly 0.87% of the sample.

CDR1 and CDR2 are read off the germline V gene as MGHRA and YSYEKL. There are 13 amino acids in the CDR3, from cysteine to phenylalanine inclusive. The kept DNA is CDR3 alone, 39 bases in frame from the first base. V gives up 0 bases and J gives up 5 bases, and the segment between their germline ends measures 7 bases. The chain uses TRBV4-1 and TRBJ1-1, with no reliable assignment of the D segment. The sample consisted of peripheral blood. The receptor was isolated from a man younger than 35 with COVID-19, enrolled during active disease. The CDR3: CASSQDPLTEAFF. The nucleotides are TGCGCCAGCAGCCAAGATCCCCTGACTGAAGCTTTCTTT.